Below are 27 T cell receptor beta chains sequenced from a single sample in a study of T cells in Graves' hyperthyroidism and ophthalmopathy. RNA transcripts yielded amplified TCR beta CDR3 regions. Carried out on the TCR CDR3, a first-round RT-PCR used the HTBI primer set. TCRdb re-derived calls from the multiplex PCR reads in MiXCR, one entry per CDR3 protein. The table has 350,000 to 500,000 distinct CDR3 sequences, 12% to 15% seen once; the top ten hold 5.3%. The sequenced material came from blood. These receptors came from a woman younger than 30 with Graves' hyperthyroidism.

There are many counts of this clonotype. V is TRBV6-1 and J is TRBJ1-1; 8 bases are shared with TRBD1. CDR3 size: 12 residues. The germline V gene encodes CDR1 MNHNS and CDR2 SASEGT. The V and J ends lost 5 bases and 5 bases, in that order; junction bases with no gene match: 1. In DNA form, the CDR3 reads TGTGCCAGCAGTCGGGACAGGACTGAAGCTTTCTTT. Encoded protein: CASSRDRTEAFF.

Only a few counts were recorded for this clonotype. J is TRBJ2-5 and V is TRBV6-2 or TRBV6-3, with 12 positions matching TRBD2. V shed 6 bases, J shed 7 bases, and the junction held 6 bases outside the gene matches. The CDR3 is made up of 14 amino acids. Germline V gene data show CDR1 as MNHEY and CDR2 as SVGEGT. CDR3 in DNA: TGTGCCAGCAGCCTGGGACTAGCGGGCGGGACCCAGTACTTC. This encodes CASSLGLAGGTQYF.

Ten or more counts support this clonotype. The chain combines TRBV5-1 with TRBJ2-2; TRBD2 might be the D (5 bases). V lost 0 bases and J 0 bases, leaving 9 bases between the germline ends. The CDR3 is 16 amino acids. Germline values: CDR1 SGHRS, CDR2 YFSETQ. This CDR3 reads CASSLVQLANTGELFF. CDR3 DNA: TGCGCCAGCAGCTTGGTACAACTAGCGAACACCGGGGAGCTGTTTTTT.

This clonotype was counted at least ten times. The V and J genes are TRBV12-3 or TRBV12-4 and TRBJ2-7; possibly TRBD1 or TRBD2 for D (5 bases each). CDR3 length: 15 amino acids. V lost 5 bases, J lost 0 bases, and 14 bases lay in between. The CDR3 reads CASSRDRESSYEQYF. Written as DNA, the CDR3 is TGTGCCAGCAGTCGGGACCGCGAGAGCTCCTACGAGCAGTACTTC.

Remarks on this clonotype: A much more abundant neighbour one base away suggests this may be a read error. V is TRBV27 and J is TRBJ2-1; TRBD2 might be the D (5 bases). CDR1 is MNHEY, CDR2 SMNVEV, per germline (reference sequence). CDR3 length: 13 residues. CDR3 nucleotides: TGTGTCAGCATCAGAAGGGTGGGAGATGAGCAGTTCTTC. It is translated as CVSIRRVGDEQFF.

The chain has TRBV10-3 and TRBJ2-2; TRBD2 agrees at 14 bases. With 6 bases clipped from V and 2 bases from J, the junction kept 8 bases outside the gene matches. The germline V gene encodes CDR1 ENHRY and CDR2 SYGVKD. This CDR3 spans 18 amino acids. The CDR3 region has the DNA TGTGCCATCAGGGGGACTAGCGGGAGCCGTGGAAACACCGGGGAGCTGTTTTTT. Translation gives CAIRGTSGSRGNTGELFF.

The table lists this clonotype with many counts. The chain uses TRBV11-2 and TRBJ1-2, with TRBD1 identical over 9 bases. The germline CDR1 and CDR2 sequences are SGHAT and FQNNGV. This CDR3 contains 15 residues. Trimming took 3 bases from V and 4 from J; bases not matched to a gene: 6. CDR3 DNA: TGTGCCAGCAGCTTGAGGACAGGGGCTTCCTATGGCTACACCTTC. Protein: CASSLRTGASYGYTF. Using reference TRBV11-2 and TRBJ1-2 for the parts outside the CDR3, the full variable domain is EAGVAQSPRYKIIEKRQSVAFWCNPISGHATLYWYQQILGQGPKLLIQFQNNGVVDDSQLPKDRFSAERLKGVDSTLKIQPAKLEDSAVYLCASSLRTGASYGYTFGSGTRLTVV.

This clonotype was detected ten times or more. The J gene is TRBJ1-1, the V gene TRBV5-6, with D maybe TRBD1 (5 bases). This CDR3 comprises 14 residues. The germline V gene has CDR1 SGHDT and CDR2 YYEEEE. V dropped 3 bases and J dropped 1 base, with 10 bases sitting between them. CDR3 nucleotide sequence: TGTGCCAGCAGCTCAGGGTGGGGGAACACTGAAGCTTTCTTT. Its translation: CASSSGWGNTEAFF.

This clonotype was picked up many times. This chain connects TRBV5-5 to TRBJ2-5; D is unresolved. The CDR3 spans 15 residues. Germline V CDR1 and CDR2: SGHKS, YYEKEE (reference sequence). The germline V and J ends were trimmed by 2 bases and 0 bases, with 11 bases remaining between them. In nucleotides, the CDR3 is TGTGCCAGCAGCTTTTATTCTGACAACCAAGAGACCCAGTACTTC. Its translation is CASSFYSDNQETQYF.

The V call is TRBV25-1, the J call TRBJ2-5; D tentatively reads TRBD1 or TRBD2 (7 bases each). Deletions cut 4 bases from V and 1 base from J, with 10 bases between. This CDR3 has 14 residues. CDR1 is MGHDK, CDR2 SYGVNS, per germline. The CDR3 spells CASSVRGGQETQYF. The DNA for the CDR3 is TGTGCCAGCAGTGTCAGGGGGGGCCAAGAGACCCAGTACTTC.

CDR3 sequence (DNA): TGCAGTGCTAGAGATCATTTCGGCGAGCAGTACTTC. Translation gives CSARDHFGEQYF. The chain couples TRBV20-1 to TRBJ2-7; D is unresolved. CDR1 and CDR2 (germline): DFQATT, SNEGSKA (reference sequence). With 0 bases removed from V and 6 bases from J, the gap between germline ends came to 9 bases. The CDR3 consists of 12 residues.

The V and J genes are TRBV5-4 and TRBJ1-6, with 7 bases matching TRBD1. The length of the CDR3 is 14 residues. Losses at the gene ends were 4 bases for V and 4 bases for J; bases not matched to a gene: 2. The germline CDR1 and CDR2 sequences are SGHNT and YYREEE (reference sequence). This chain's CDR3 is CASSTGQYNSPLHF. The CDR3, as DNA: TGTGCCAGCAGCACGGGACAGTATAATTCACCCCTCCACTTT.

The table lists this clonotype with many counts. The genes are TRBV11-2 and TRBJ2-5, with D perhaps being TRBD1 or TRBD2 (5 bases each). The germline V gene has CDR1 SGHAT and CDR2 FQNNGV. The CDR3 totals 13 residues. V dropped 5 bases and J dropped 5 bases, with 12 bases sitting between them. The CDR3 region is CASSPGLRETQYF. The CDR3 DNA sequence: TGTGCCAGCAGCCCGGGGCTCCGGGAGACCCAGTACTTC.

This clonotype was found many times. An end of the junction differs from the germline gene, which may be a read error. This sequence joins TRBV28 and TRBJ2-1; 8 bases are a match to TRBD1. Germline values: CDR1 MDHEN, CDR2 SYDVKM. The CDR3 runs to 13 residues. The CDR3, as DNA: TGCGCCAGCAGCCTCCGGACAGGGAATGAGCAGTTCTTC. Protein sequence: CASSLRTGNEQFF.

This clonotype was seen only a few times. V gene TRBV7-2 combines with J gene TRBJ2-7; TRBD1 aligns across 8 bases. Germline V gene lookup returns CDR1 SGHTA and CDR2 FQGNSA. The CDR3 extends over 14 amino acids. The junction had 8 bases not matched to a gene; V was cut back by 6 bases and J by 4 bases. CDR3 bases: TGTGCCAGCAGGACAGTGCAGGGGGCTTACGAGCAGTACTTC. Residues: CASRTVQGAYEQYF.

This clonotype came up many times. The rearrangement joins TRBV10-3 to TRBJ2-7; the D is unclear. CDR3 length: 12 amino acids. The germline V gene has CDR1 ENHRY and CDR2 SYGVKD. Trimming took 2 bases from V and 3 from J, leaving 5 bases between them. CDR3 bases: TGTGCCATCAGTGAGGAAGACTACGAGCAGTACTTC. The encoded protein is CAISEEDYEQYF.

V is TRBV19 and J is TRBJ2-7; tentatively, D is TRBD2 (6 bases). Per the germline V gene, CDR1 is LNHDA and CDR2 is SQIVND (reference sequence). The CDR3 spans 15 residues. The germline V and J ends were trimmed by 1 base and 2 bases, with 12 bases remaining between them. The CDR3 sequence is CASSIGLAITYEQYF. CDR3 DNA sequence: TGTGCCAGTAGTATAGGTCTAGCGATCACCTACGAGCAGTACTTC. Full variable domain (remainder filled in from reference TRBV19 and TRBJ2-7): DGGITQSPKYLFRKEGQNVTLSCEQNLNHDAMYWYRQDPGQGLRLIYYSQIVNDFQKGDIAEGYSVSREKKESFPLTVTSAQKNPTAFYLCASSIGLAITYEQYFGPGTRLTVT.

This clonotype was counted at least ten times. This sequence joins TRBV11-2 and TRBJ2-7; D may be TRBD2 (6 bases). CDR1 is SGHAT and CDR2 is FQNNGV in the germline V gene. The V end was cut by 6 bases, the J end by 6 bases, with 15 bases between. This CDR3 has 13 residues. CDR3 in amino acids: CASSPSSVSEQYF. The CDR3 DNA follows: TGTGCCAGCAGTCCTTCTAGCGTTTCCGAGCAGTACTTC.

Many counts were recorded for this clonotype. One end of the junction fails to match germline, which may point to a read error. The V call is TRBV7-7, the J call TRBJ2-2; the D is unclear. CDR1 and CDR2 (germline): SSHAT, FNYEAQ (reference sequence). This CDR3 comprises 13 residues. The CDR3 is CASSLAAAGELFF. CDR3 coding DNA: TGTGCTAGCAGCTTAGCTGCCGCCGGGGAGCTGTTTTTT.

The sample holds many counts of this clonotype. This CDR3 is CASSEGVGAADTQYF. CDR3 nucleotide sequence: TGTGCCAGCAGTGAAGGTGTGGGAGCGGCAGATACGCAGTATTTT. The V gene is TRBV6-1, the J gene TRBJ2-3; D is perhaps TRBD2 (5 bases). Germline V gene data show CDR1 as MNHNS and CDR2 as SASEGT. Trimming pared 1 base from V and 4 bases from J, leaving 12 bases between. The CDR3 consists of 15 residues.

The rearrangement joins TRBV15 to TRBJ1-1; D remains unclear. Trimming took off 0 bases at V and 5 bases at J, with 13 bases between the two ends. Germline-derived CDR1 and CDR2 are LNHNV and YYDKDF (reference sequence). The CDR3 length is 15 residues. This CDR3 is CATSRDRWGWTEAFF. The DNA of the CDR3 is TGTGCCACCAGCAGAGATCGCTGGGGTTGGACTGAAGCTTTCTTT.

This clonotype was recorded a few times. The chain has TRBV4-1 and TRBJ1-3, with D unclear. Trimming stripped 1 base from V and 4 bases from J, with 11 bases between. CDR1 MGHRA and CDR2 YSYEKL come from the germline V gene. This CDR3 spans 15 amino acids. The CDR3: CASSQVVDRGNTIYF. CDR3 sequence (DNA): TGCGCCAGCAGCCAAGTAGTAGACCGCGGAAACACCATATATTTT.

The chain links TRBV18 to TRBJ1-5; D is unclear. Germline lookup yields CDR1 KGHSH and CDR2 LQKENI. The germline V and J ends were trimmed by 6 bases and 0 bases, with 15 bases remaining between them. This CDR3 has 16 residues. CDR3 DNA sequence: TGTGCCAGCTCCCCCGGCGACGGCCCTAGCAATCAGCCCCAGCATTTT. Translation gives CASSPGDGPSNQPQHF. Full variable domain (outside the CDR3, taken from reference TRBV18 and TRBJ1-5): NAGVMQNPRHLVRRRGQEARLRCSPMKGHSHVYWYRQLPEEGLKFMVYLQKENIIDESGMPKERFSAEFPKEGPSILRIQQVVRGDSAAYFCASSPGDGPSNQPQHFGDGTRLSIL.

This clonotype has at least ten counts. The rearrangement links TRBV7-9 to TRBJ2-3; no reliable D call. The ends were cut back, 5 bases at V and 0 bases at J, with 9 bases in the middle. From germline, CDR1 is SEHNR and CDR2 FQNEAQ (reference sequence). The CDR3 runs to 14 residues. CDR3: CASSRSGSTDTQYF. DNA of the CDR3: TGTGCCAGCAGCCGCTCCGGAAGCACAGATACGCAGTATTTT.

The sample holds many counts of this clonotype. The chain couples TRBV28 to TRBJ2-1; D might be TRBD2 (5 bases). Trimming removed 7 bases at V and 10 bases at J, with 23 bases between. Germline CDR1 and CDR2: MDHEN and SYDVKM. This CDR3 is built from 15 residues. CDR3 in DNA: TGTGCCAGCATTCGGCACCACGGGATTGGAAGCGAGCAGTTCTTC. It codes for CASIRHHGIGSEQFF.

This clonotype was observed many times. The DNA for the CDR3 is TGCGCCAGCAGCCAACGAATCACGGACAGGGCCTACACAGATACGCAGTATTTT. Encoded protein: CASSQRITDRAYTDTQYF. The chain uses TRBV4-1 and TRBJ2-3; TRBD1 agrees at 8 bases. Germline V gene data show CDR1 as MGHRA and CDR2 as YSYEKL. J lost 2 bases, V lost 2 bases, and 12 bases had no gene match. The CDR3 is 18 residues long.

In this sample, this clonotype turned up many times. The genes are TRBV20-1 and TRBJ2-2; D gene ambiguous. CDR3 length equals 12 residues. Trimming stripped 3 bases from V and 4 bases from J, with 6 bases between. CDR1 and CDR2 from the germline V gene are DFQATT and SNEGSKA (reference sequence). DNA of the CDR3: TGCAGTGCTAGCCGTGGCACCGGGGAGCTGTTTTTT. It specifies CSASRGTGELFF.